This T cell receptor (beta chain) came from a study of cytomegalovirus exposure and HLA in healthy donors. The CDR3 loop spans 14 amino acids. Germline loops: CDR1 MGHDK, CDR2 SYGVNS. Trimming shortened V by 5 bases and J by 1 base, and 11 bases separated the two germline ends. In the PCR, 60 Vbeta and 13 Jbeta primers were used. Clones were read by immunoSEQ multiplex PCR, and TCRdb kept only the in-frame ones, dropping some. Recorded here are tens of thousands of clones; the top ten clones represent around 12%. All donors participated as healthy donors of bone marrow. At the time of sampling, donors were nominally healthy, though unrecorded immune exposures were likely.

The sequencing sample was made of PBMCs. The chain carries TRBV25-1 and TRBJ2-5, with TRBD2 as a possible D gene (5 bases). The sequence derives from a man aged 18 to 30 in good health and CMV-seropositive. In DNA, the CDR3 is TGTGCCAGCAGTACAAGGGAGTCCCAAGAGACCCAGTACTTC. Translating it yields CASSTRESQETQYF.